This T cell receptor (beta chain) was captured by sequencing in a study of cytomegalovirus exposure and HLA in healthy donors. For the study at large: A previous analysis identified about 110 million unique TCR beta sequences derived from around 180 million T cells.

As regards this clone: Its antigen remains unknown.

V lost 11 bases to trimming and J lost 4 bases, with 15 bases between them. The CDR3 runs 13 residues. Per the germline V gene, CDR1 is MNHNS and CDR2 is SASEGT. The primer mix had 60 Vbeta and 13 Jbeta primers. Libraries were prepared by immunoSEQ multiplex PCR; TCRdb keeps only in-frame clonotypes and omits some of them. The table has about 40,000 clones, around 82% seen once. There were likely unrecorded immune exposures, though donors were nominally healthy when sampled. Study-level results: Later analysis showed most CMV-associated TCR beta chains appearing HLA-restricted. In a later analysis, common viral pathogens appeared linked to several of the most significant clusters.

The sequenced sample was PBMCs. The TCR originated in a woman under 30 in good health and CMV-seropositive. The V call is TRBV6-1, the J call TRBJ2-1; maybe TRBD1 (5 bases). As DNA, the CDR3 is TGTGCCGAATCCCCCCAGGGATACAATGAGCAGTTCTTC. This translates into CAESPQGYNEQFF.